These 14 T cell receptor beta chains share one sample of origin, sequenced in a study of T-cell memory formation after mild COVID-19 (dated by TCRdb to the early 2020s). Library preparation employed 5' RACE. The reads were generated on an Illumina NovaSeq 6000. The public sequencing data were trimmed at Q25 with fastp and processed into clonotypes with MiXCR by TCRdb, which kept only in-frame beta chains. Every entry covers one CDR3 protein and lists the most common genes and DNA from its rows. The sample table records 35,000 to 45,000 distinct CDR3 sequences; under 7.5% of these occur just once. 1.4% of the sample lies in the top ten. Sequenced: PBMCs or a T cell subset sorted from them (not recorded which). The receptor source for this set is a man between 18 and 35 years old who had mild COVID-19 (a few samples of this study predate the infection). The sample titles of this study are shuffled in the database, so cell type and time point are left out; the donor was told from shared clones.

This clonotype was seen more than once but under ten times. This chain uses TRBV5-1 with TRBJ1-4; TRBD1 matches at 8 bases. Losses at the gene ends were 4 bases for V and 8 bases for J; bases not matched to a gene: 7. CDR3 length: 14 residues. Germline assignment: CDR1 SGHRS and CDR2 YFSETQ. The CDR3: CASSGGQGYEKLFF. In nucleotides, the CDR3 is TGCGCCAGCAGCGGAGGACAGGGCTACGAAAAACTGTTTTTT. The full variable domain, rest sourced from reference TRBV5-1 and TRBJ1-4, is KAGVTQTPRYLIKTRGQQVTLSCSPISGHRSVSWYQQTPGQGLQFLFEYFSETQRNKGNFPGRFSGRQFSNSRSEMNVSTLELGDSALYLCASSGGQGYEKLFFGSGTQLSVL.

This clonotype occurred a few times. The CDR3 is CATSETGGSGETQYF. The CDR3 DNA reads as TGTGCCACCAGTGAAACAGGGGGGAGTGGGGAGACCCAGTACTTC. The chain combines TRBV24-1 with TRBJ2-5; 8 positions match TRBD1. Germline-derived CDR1 and CDR2 are KGHDR and SFDVKD. Unmatched junction bases numbered 8, after V lost 4 bases and J lost 5 bases. The CDR3 extends over 15 amino acids.

This sequence joins TRBV5-4 and TRBJ2-1; D uncertain. V dropped 0 bases and J dropped 7 bases, with 20 bases sitting between them. The CDR3 runs 17 residues. Per the germline V gene, CDR1 is SGHNT and CDR2 is YYREEE (reference sequence). Here the CDR3 reads CASSLGKWVRIQNEQFF. As DNA, the CDR3 is TGTGCCAGCAGCTTGGGAAAATGGGTGCGAATACAGAATGAGCAGTTCTTC.

The sample holds many counts of this clonotype. The V call is TRBV5-1, the J call TRBJ2-5, with 7 bases fitting TRBD1. CDR1 SGHRS and CDR2 YFSETQ come from the germline V gene. V lost 4 bases to trimming and J lost 4 bases; unmatched junction nucleotides: 4. CDR3 length: 13 amino acids. This CDR3 is CASSRGRGETQYF. The DNA for the CDR3 is TGCGCCAGCAGCAGGGGGCGCGGAGAGACCCAGTACTTC.

V usage is TRBV10-3 and J usage is TRBJ2-7; possibly TRBD1 for D (5 bases). Germline loops: CDR1 ENHRY, CDR2 SYGVKD. CDR3 size: 13 residues. The V end lost 3 bases, the J end lost 6 bases, and 12 bases lay between the germline ends. The CDR3 nucleotides read TGTGCCATCAGTGAAGGGGCAGGGTTCGAGCAGTACTTC. It codes for CAISEGAGFEQYF.

V is TRBV12-3 or TRBV12-4 and J is TRBJ1-1; D not resolved. CDR3 length equals 13 residues. V lost 3 bases to trimming and J lost 4 bases, with 9 bases between them. CDR3 sequence (DNA): TGTGCCAGCAGTTTTCAGAAGAGCACTGAAGCTTTCTTT. Residues: CASSFQKSTEAFF.

This clonotype was seen many times. The V gene is TRBV7-6, the J gene TRBJ1-2; 10 positions agree with TRBD1. The CDR3 runs 16 residues. Germline V CDR1 and CDR2: SGHVS, FNYEAQ. Germline trimming cut 5 bases from V and 3 bases from J; bases unmatched to any gene: 9. This CDR3 is CASSQLGGTGDYGYTF. The CDR3 DNA reads TGTGCCAGCAGCCAACTGGGCGGGACAGGGGACTATGGCTACACCTTC.

This clonotype was picked up many times. The chain links TRBV5-1 to TRBJ2-7; D is undetermined. The CDR3 extends over 14 amino acids. Germline lookup yields CDR1 SGHRS and CDR2 YFSETQ. Trimming removed 0 bases from V and 5 bases from J, with 12 bases in between. CDR3 DNA sequence: TGCGCCAGCAGCTTGGGCGGCGGCGTAGACGAGCAGTACTTC. It is translated as CASSLGGGVDEQYF. The variable domain in full, with the rest retrieved from reference TRBV5-1 and TRBJ2-7, is KAGVTQTPRYLIKTRGQQVTLSCSPISGHRSVSWYQQTPGQGLQFLFEYFSETQRNKGNFPGRFSGRQFSNSRSEMNVSTLELGDSALYLCASSLGGGVDEQYFGPGTRLTVT.

This clonotype was counted between two and nine times. The genes are TRBV5-1 and TRBJ2-7, with TRBD1 matching over 12 bases. V lost 4 bases and J lost 5; bases outside the gene matches: 10. The CDR3 covers 16 residues. Germline-derived CDR1 and CDR2 are SGHRS and YFSETQ. In nucleotides, the CDR3 is TGCGCCAGCAGCCCTATCATTGGGACAGGGGGCGACGAGCAGTACTTC. Amino acids: CASSPIIGTGGDEQYF.

This clonotype has only a few counts. The chain links TRBV10-3 to TRBJ2-1, with 7 positions matching TRBD2. This CDR3 spans 14 amino acids. V lost 4 bases, J lost 5 bases, and 5 bases stayed unmatched. Germline loops: CDR1 ENHRY, CDR2 SYGVKD. For the CDR3, the DNA is TGTGCCATCAGTGGAAGTCTAGCGGACAATGAGCAGTTCTTC. It specifies CAISGSLADNEQFF.

This clonotype was observed a few times. This chain links TRBV12-3 or TRBV12-4 with TRBJ1-6; D remains ambiguous. This CDR3 contains 13 residues. Trimming left V 5 bases short and J 10 bases short, with 12 bases between. The CDR3 DNA follows: TGTGCCAGCAGTGCCACCCGGGTCTCACCCCTCCACTTT. Encoded protein: CASSATRVSPLHF.

V usage is TRBV7-2 and J usage is TRBJ2-3; D is unresolved. V gave up 6 bases and J gave up 2 bases, with 15 bases separating them. This CDR3 has 15 amino acids. Per germline, CDR1 SGHTA and CDR2 FQGNSA. The CDR3: CASRLGPQPTDTQYF. The CDR3 region has the DNA TGTGCCAGCAGACTCGGACCACAGCCCACAGATACGCAGTATTTT.

A few counts support this clonotype. The chain uses TRBV3-1 and TRBJ2-3, with D tentatively TRBD2 (5 bases). The V gene lost 6 bases and the J gene lost 7 bases, with 20 bases spanning the gap. Germline loops: CDR1 LGHDT, CDR2 YNNKEL (reference sequence). CDR3 length: 15 amino acids. This CDR3 reads CASSRGSQTHNTQYF. DNA of the CDR3: TGTGCCAGCAGTCGCGGGTCCCAGACCCATAATACGCAGTATTTT.

This clonotype has only a few counts. The V gene is TRBV10-3, the J gene TRBJ2-3; D is uncertain. Trimming took off 2 bases at V and 4 bases at J, with 4 bases between the two ends. The CDR3 loop spans 12 amino acids. Germline CDR1 reads ENHRY; CDR2 reads SYGVKD. The CDR3 spells CAISEVADTQYF. CDR3 nucleotide sequence: TGTGCCATCAGTGAGGTAGCAGATACGCAGTATTTT.